This T cell receptor beta chain stems from a study of blood T cell repertoires in COVID-19. Patients at the Seattle site were enrolled during active infection and followed longitudinally. Per the original data handling: Reference gene primer amplification in the assay estimated nucleated cell counts. Assay used: immunoSEQ multiplex PCR; TCRdb lists only in-frame clones, some missing. Clone size and V and J calls were adopted from that table, with D and trimming inferred from the DNA. The sample holds around 220,000 clones, roughly 86% seen once. The source material was peripheral blood. This receptor was obtained from a woman aged 50 to 65 with COVID-19, enrolled during active disease.

The CDR3 DNA is TGTGCCAGCAGCTCCCCCGGGGAGTACACCGGGGAGCTGTTTTTT. Its protein is CASSSPGEYTGELFF. J is TRBJ2-2 and V is TRBV7-9, with D tentatively TRBD2 (5 bases). Trimming removed 4 bases at V and 3 bases at J, with 12 bases between. The CDR3 runs 15 residues. The germline CDR1 and CDR2 sequences are SEHNR and FQNEAQ (reference sequence).